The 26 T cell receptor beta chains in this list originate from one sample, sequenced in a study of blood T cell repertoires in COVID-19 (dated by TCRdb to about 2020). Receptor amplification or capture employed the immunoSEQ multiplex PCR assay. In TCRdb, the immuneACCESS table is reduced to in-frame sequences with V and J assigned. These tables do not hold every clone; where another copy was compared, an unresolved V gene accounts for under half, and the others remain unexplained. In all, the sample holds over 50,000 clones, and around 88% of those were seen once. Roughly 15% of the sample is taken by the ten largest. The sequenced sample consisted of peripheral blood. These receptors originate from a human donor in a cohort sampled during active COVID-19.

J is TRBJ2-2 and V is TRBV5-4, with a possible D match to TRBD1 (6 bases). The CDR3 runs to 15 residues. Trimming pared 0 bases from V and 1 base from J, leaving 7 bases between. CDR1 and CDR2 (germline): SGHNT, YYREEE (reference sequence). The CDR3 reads CASSLDRENTGELFF. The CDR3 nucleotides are TGTGCCAGCAGCTTGGACAGGGAGAACACCGGGGAGCTGTTTTTT.

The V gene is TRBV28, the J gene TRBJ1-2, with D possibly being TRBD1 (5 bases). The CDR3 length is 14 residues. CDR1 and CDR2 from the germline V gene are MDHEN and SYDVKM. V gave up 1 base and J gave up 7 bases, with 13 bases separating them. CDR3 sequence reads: CASSLSPRVGGYTF. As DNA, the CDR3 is TGTGCCAGCAGTTTATCCCCCAGGGTAGGTGGCTACACCTTC.

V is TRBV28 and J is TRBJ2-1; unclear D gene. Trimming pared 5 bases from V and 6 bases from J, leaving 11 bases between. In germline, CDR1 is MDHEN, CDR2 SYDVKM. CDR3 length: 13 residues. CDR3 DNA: TGTGCCAGCAGTCTCCTGCCAGGCAATGAGCAGTTCTTC. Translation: CASSLLPGNEQFF.

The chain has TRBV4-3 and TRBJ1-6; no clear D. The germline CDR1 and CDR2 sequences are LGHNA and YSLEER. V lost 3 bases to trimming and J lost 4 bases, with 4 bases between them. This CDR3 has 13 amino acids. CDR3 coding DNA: TGCGCCAGCAGCCAGGCTTATAATTCACCCCTCCACTTT. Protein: CASSQAYNSPLHF.

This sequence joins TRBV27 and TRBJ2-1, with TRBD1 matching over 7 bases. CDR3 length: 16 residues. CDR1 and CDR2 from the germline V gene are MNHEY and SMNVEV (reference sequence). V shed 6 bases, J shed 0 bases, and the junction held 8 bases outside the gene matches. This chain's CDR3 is CASSYRGLSSYNEQFF. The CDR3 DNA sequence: TGTGCCAGCAGCTACAGGGGTCTGAGCTCCTACAATGAGCAGTTCTTC.

The CDR3 loop reads CASSPPGHSGNTIYF. CDR3 sequence (DNA): TGTGCCAGCTCACCACCGGGACACTCTGGAAACACCATATATTTT. The J gene is TRBJ1-3, the V gene TRBV18, with D possibly matching TRBD1 (6 bases). Trimming cost V 0 bases and J 0 bases, with 6 bases left between them. CDR3 size: 15 residues. CDR1 and CDR2 (germline): KGHSH, LQKENI. Full variable domain (remainder filled in from reference TRBV18 and TRBJ1-3): NAGVMQNPRHLVRRRGQEARLRCSPMKGHSHVYWYRQLPEEGLKFMVYLQKENIIDESGMPKERFSAEFPKEGPSILRIQQVVRGDSAAYFCASSPPGHSGNTIYFGEGSWLTVV.

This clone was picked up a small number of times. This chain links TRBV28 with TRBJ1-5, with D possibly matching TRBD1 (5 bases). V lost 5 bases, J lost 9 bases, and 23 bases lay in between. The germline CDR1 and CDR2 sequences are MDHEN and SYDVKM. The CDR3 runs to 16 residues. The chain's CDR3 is CASSTVGRDFDGPQHF. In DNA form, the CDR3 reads TGTGCCAGCAGTACCGTTGGACGGGACTTTGACGGGCCCCAGCATTTT.

CDR3 in amino acids: CASSIFGRAFNEQYF. DNA of the CDR3: TGTGCCAGTAGTATCTTCGGGAGGGCCTTTAACGAGCAGTACTTC. The V and J genes are TRBV19 and TRBJ2-7, with TRBD2 matching 8 bases. The CDR3 has 15 residues. CDR1 LNHDA and CDR2 SQIVND come from the germline V gene (reference sequence). With 3 bases clipped from V and 5 bases from J, the junction kept 9 bases outside the gene matches. The full variable domain, with the rest looked up from reference TRBV19 and TRBJ2-7, is DGGITQSPKYLFRKEGQNVTLSCEQNLNHDAMYWYRQDPGQGLRLIYYSQIVNDFQKGDIAEGYSVSREKKESFPLTVTSAQKNPTAFYLCASSIFGRAFNEQYFGPGTRLTVT.

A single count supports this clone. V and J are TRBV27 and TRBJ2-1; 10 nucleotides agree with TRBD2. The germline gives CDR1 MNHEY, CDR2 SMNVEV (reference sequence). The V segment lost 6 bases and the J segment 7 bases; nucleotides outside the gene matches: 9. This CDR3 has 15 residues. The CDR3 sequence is CASRPLLAGVNEQFF. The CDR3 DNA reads TGTGCCAGCAGACCGCTGCTAGCGGGAGTAAATGAGCAGTTCTTC.

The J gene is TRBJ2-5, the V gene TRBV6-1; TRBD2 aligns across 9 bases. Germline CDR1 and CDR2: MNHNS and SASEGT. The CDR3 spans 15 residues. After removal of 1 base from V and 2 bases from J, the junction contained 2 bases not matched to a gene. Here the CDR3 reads CASSEVAGEQETQYF. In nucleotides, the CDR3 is TGTGCCAGCAGTGAAGTAGCGGGAGAGCAAGAGACCCAGTACTTC.

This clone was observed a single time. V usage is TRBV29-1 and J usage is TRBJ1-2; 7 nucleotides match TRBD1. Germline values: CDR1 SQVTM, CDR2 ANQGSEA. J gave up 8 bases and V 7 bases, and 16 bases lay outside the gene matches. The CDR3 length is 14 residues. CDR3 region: CSAAPPGGRGGYTF. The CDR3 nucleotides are TGCAGCGCCGCACCTCCAGGGGGGCGCGGAGGCTACACCTTC.

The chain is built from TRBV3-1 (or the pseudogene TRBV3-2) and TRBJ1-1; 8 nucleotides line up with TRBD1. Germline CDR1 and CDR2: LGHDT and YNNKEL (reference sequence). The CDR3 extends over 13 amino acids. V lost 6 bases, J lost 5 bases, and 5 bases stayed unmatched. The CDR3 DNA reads TGTGCCAGCAGTCGGACAGGGAATACTGAAGCTTTCTTT. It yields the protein CASSRTGNTEAFF.

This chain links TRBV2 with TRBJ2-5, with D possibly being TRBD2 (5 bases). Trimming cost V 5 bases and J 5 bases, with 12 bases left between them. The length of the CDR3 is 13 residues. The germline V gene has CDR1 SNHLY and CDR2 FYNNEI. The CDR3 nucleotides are TGTGCCAGCAGTTTGACTACGCGGGAGACCCAGTACTTC. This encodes CASSLTTRETQYF. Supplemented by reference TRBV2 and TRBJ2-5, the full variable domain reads EPEVTQTPSHQVTQMGQEVILRCVPISNHLYFYWYRQILGQKVEFLVSFYNNEISEKSEIFDDQFSVERPDGSNFTLKIRSTKLEDSAMYFCASSLTTRETQYFGPGTRLLVL.

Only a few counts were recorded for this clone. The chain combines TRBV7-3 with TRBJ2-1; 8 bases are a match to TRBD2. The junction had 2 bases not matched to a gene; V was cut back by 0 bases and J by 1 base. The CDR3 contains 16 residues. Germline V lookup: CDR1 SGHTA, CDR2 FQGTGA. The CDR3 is CASSLTGLESYNEQFF. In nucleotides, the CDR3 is TGTGCCAGCAGCTTAACGGGACTAGAATCCTACAATGAGCAGTTCTTC.

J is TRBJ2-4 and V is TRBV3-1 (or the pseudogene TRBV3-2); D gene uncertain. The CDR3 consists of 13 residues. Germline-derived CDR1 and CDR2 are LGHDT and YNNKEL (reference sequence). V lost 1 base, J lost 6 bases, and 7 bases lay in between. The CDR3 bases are TGTGCCAGCAGCCAAGTCCTAGGAAACATTCAGTACTTC. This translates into CASSQVLGNIQYF.

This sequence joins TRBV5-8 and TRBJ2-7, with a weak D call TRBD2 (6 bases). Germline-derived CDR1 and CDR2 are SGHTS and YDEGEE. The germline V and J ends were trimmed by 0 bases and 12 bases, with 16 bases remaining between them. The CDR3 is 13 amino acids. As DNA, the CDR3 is TGTGCCAGCAGCTTGGCCCAGGGAGGCGCGCGGTACTTC. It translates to CASSLAQGGARYF. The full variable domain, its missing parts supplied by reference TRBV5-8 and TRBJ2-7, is EAGVTQSPTHLIKTRGQQATLRCSPISGHTSVYWYQQALGLGLQFLLWYDEGEERNRGNFPPRFSGRQFPNYSSELNVNALELEDSALYLCASSLAQGGARYFGPGTRLTVT.

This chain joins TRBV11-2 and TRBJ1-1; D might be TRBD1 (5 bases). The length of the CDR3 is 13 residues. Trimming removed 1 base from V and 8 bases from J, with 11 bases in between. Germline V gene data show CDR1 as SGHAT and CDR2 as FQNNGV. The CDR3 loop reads CASSLVGGMEAFF. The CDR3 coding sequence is TGTGCCAGCAGCTTAGTGGGGGGTATGGAAGCTTTCTTT. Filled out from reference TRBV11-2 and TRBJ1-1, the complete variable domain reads EAGVAQSPRYKIIEKRQSVAFWCNPISGHATLYWYQQILGQGPKLLIQFQNNGVVDDSQLPKDRFSAERLKGVDSTLKIQPAKLEDSAVYLCASSLVGGMEAFFGQGTRLTVV.

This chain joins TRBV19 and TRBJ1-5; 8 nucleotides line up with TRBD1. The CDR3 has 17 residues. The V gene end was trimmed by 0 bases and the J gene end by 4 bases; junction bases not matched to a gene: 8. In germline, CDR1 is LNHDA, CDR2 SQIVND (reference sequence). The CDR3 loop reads CASSIDETGVWNQPQHF. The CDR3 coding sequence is TGTGCCAGTAGTATAGATGAGACAGGGGTGTGGAATCAGCCCCAGCATTTT.

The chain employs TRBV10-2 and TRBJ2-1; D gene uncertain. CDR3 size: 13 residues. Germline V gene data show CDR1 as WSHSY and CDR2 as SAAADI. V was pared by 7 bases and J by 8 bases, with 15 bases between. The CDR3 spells CASTSLYSHEQFF. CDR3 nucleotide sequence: TGCGCCAGCACTAGTCTTTATAGCCATGAGCAGTTCTTC.

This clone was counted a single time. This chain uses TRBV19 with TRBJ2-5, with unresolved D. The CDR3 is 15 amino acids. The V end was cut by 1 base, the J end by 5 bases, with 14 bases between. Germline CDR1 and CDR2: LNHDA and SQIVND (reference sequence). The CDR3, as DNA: TGTGCCAGTAGTATAGGTCCAGGCTCACGGGAGACCCAGTACTTC. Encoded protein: CASSIGPGSRETQYF. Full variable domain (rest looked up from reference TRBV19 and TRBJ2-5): DGGITQSPKYLFRKEGQNVTLSCEQNLNHDAMYWYRQDPGQGLRLIYYSQIVNDFQKGDIAEGYSVSREKKESFPLTVTSAQKNPTAFYLCASSIGPGSRETQYFGPGTRLLVL.

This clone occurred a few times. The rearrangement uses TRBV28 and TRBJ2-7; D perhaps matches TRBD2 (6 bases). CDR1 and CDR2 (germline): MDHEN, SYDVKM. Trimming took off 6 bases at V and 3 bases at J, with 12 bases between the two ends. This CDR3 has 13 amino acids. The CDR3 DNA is TGTGCCAGCAGGGGAGGTGGGGGCTACGAGCAGTACTTC. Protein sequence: CASRGGGGYEQYF. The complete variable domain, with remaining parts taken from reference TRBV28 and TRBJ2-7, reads DVKVTQSSRYLVKRTGEKVFLECVQDMDHENMFWYRQDPGLGLRLIYFSYDVKMKEKGDIPEGYSVSREKKERFSLILESASTNQTSMYLCASRGGGGYEQYFGPGTRLTVT.

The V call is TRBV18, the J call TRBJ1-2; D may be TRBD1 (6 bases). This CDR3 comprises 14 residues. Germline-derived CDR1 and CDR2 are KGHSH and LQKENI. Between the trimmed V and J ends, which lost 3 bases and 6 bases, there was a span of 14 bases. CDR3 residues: CASSPPYREDGYTF. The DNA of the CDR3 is TGTGCCAGCTCACCGCCCTACAGGGAAGATGGCTACACCTTC.

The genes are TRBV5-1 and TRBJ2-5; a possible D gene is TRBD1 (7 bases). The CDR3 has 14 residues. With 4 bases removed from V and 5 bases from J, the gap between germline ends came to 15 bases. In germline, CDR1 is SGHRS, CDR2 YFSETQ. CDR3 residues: CASSNAGQMETQYF. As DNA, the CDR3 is TGCGCCAGCAGCAACGCGGGACAGATGGAGACCCAGTACTTC. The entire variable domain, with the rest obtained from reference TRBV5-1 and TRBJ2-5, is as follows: KAGVTQTPRYLIKTRGQQVTLSCSPISGHRSVSWYQQTPGQGLQFLFEYFSETQRNKGNFPGRFSGRQFSNSRSEMNVSTLELGDSALYLCASSNAGQMETQYFGPGTRLLVL.

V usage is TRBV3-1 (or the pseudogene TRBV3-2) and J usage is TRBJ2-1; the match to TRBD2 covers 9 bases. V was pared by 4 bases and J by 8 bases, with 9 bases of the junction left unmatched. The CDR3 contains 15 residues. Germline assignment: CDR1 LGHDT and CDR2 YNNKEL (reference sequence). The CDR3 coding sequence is TGTGCCAGCAGCCCTCCCGGGACTAGCCCCTATGAGCAGTTCTTC. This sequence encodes CASSPPGTSPYEQFF.

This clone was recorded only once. The CDR3 region has the DNA TGTGCCAGCCGCATTGGGACAGGGGGCACAGATACGCAGTATTTT. Encoded protein: CASRIGTGGTDTQYF. J is TRBJ2-3 and V is TRBV7-2; 10 bases are a match to TRBD1. Germline trimming cut 8 bases from V and 1 base from J; bases unmatched to any gene: 6. Germline CDR1 SGHTA, CDR2 FQGNSA. The CDR3 is made up of 15 amino acids.

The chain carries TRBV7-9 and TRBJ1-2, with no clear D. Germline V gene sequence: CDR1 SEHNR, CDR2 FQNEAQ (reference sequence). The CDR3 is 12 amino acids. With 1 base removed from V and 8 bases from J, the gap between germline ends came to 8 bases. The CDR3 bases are TGTGCCAGCAGCTTAGGGACTCGAGGCTACACCTTC. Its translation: CASSLGTRGYTF.